This T cell receptor (beta chain) was obtained from a study of blood T cells in healthy people across ages. Points on this clonotype: What it binds is not known.

Germline V gene lookup returns CDR1 DFQATT and CDR2 SNEGSKA (reference sequence). This CDR3 has 17 amino acids. The V and J ends lost 5 bases and 1 base respectively, with 23 bases between them. Study-wide results and caveats: A strong correlation between TCR beta diversity and naive T cell percentage was seen.

Alongside a J-beta primer mix, a sample-barcoded 5' primer served in a second PCR lasting about 7 to 11 cycles. One entry per CDR3 protein, called by TCRdb with MiXCR from the 5' RACE reads. The sample lists 1,300,000 or so distinct CDR3 sequences; 55% to 75% were seen once. The origin of this receptor is a young man in good health. V usage is TRBV20-1 and J usage is TRBJ2-5, with D possibly matching TRBD2 (5 bases). The sample taken for sequencing was blood. CDR3 sequence reads: CSAPSGQNGVIQETQYF. The CDR3 bases are TGCAGTGCTCCGAGCGGCCAAAACGGGGTGATCCAAGAGACCCAGTACTTC.